This T cell receptor (beta chain) was recorded in a study of blood T cell repertoires in COVID-19. Study-level background: Italy, Spain and the United States were the sources of the convalescent and acute COVID-19 samples. PBMCs, B-cell-depleted T cells, or T cells were the source of the cDNA or gDNA that made up the material.

Per the original methods: Reference gene primers were amplified, and this amplification served to estimate nucleated cell counts. Sequencing used immunoSEQ multiplex PCR; TCRdb keeps in-frame clones, though not all of them. V, J and clone size are those of that table, while D and trimming were read from the DNA. This sample yields 95,000 to 150,000 clones, of which approximately 80% are seen a single time; roughly 25% belongs to the top ten. This clone was picked up a small number of times. Per the germline V gene, CDR1 is SGHRS and CDR2 is YFSETQ. Trimming pared 4 bases from V and 0 bases from J, leaving 11 bases between. The CDR3 is made up of 16 amino acids.

The sample was peripheral blood. This chain connects TRBV5-1 to TRBJ2-6; TRBD2 might be the D (5 bases). The receptor was derived from a human donor in a cohort sampled during active COVID-19. The CDR3: CASSPRALSGANVLTF. CDR3 nucleotide sequence: TGCGCCAGCAGCCCGAGGGCCCTCTCTGGGGCCAACGTCCTGACTTTC.